Listed here are 19 T cell receptor beta chains from one sample, sequenced in a study of blood T cells in healthy people across ages. It was with a sample-barcoded 5' primer and a J-beta primer mix that a second PCR of about 6 to 11 cycles was run. Each CDR3 protein gets one entry after TCRdb re-called the 5' RACE reads with MiXCR. The table shows about 580,000 distinct CDR3 sequences, with 47% occurring only once. The sequencing input was blood. Receptors originate from a man older than 75 in good health.

On this clonotype itself: The junction and the germline gene differ at one end; a read error may be behind it. The V call is TRBV6-5, the J call TRBJ2-5; D may be TRBD1 or TRBD2 (6 bases each). CDR1 is MNHEY, CDR2 SVGAGI, per germline. The CDR3 is 18 amino acids. CDR3 coding DNA: TGTGCCGGCAGTTACGGAGGGTGGGGGCCTAGAAATGAAGAGACCCAGTACTTC. Translation: CAGSYGGWGPRNEETQYF.

About this clonotype itself: One base away lies a much larger clone, so this may be a sequencing read error. This rearrangement joins TRBV6-6 to TRBJ1-1; 10 bases fit TRBD1. CDR1 and CDR2 from the germline V gene are MNHNY and SVGAGI (reference sequence). J gave up 11 bases and V 5 bases, and 2 bases lay outside the gene matches. The CDR3 consists of 11 residues. The DNA of the CDR3 is TGTGCCAGCAGTCGACAGGGGGCGGCTTTCTTT. This translates into CASSRQGAAFF.

This chain links TRBV20-1 with TRBJ1-6; D remains unclear. Trimming pared 4 bases from V and 10 bases from J, leaving 11 bases between. The CDR3 covers 12 residues. CDR1 and CDR2 from the germline V gene are DFQATT and SNEGSKA (reference sequence). This chain's CDR3 is CSAIGGKSPLHF. CDR3 DNA sequence: TGCAGTGCTATCGGAGGGAAGTCACCCCTCCACTTT.

The gene calls are TRBV6-5 and TRBJ2-3; D is uncertain. Between the trimmed V and J ends, which lost 7 bases and 4 bases, there was a span of 15 bases. The CDR3 runs to 14 residues. Germline values: CDR1 MNHEY, CDR2 SVGAGI. CDR3 in amino acids: CASTGGRRSDTQYF. In nucleotides, the CDR3 is TGTGCCAGCACTGGCGGCAGGCGCTCAGATACGCAGTATTTT.

This chain connects TRBV20-1 to TRBJ2-7, with 7 nucleotides matching TRBD2. The CDR3 is 14 residues long. CDR1 and CDR2 from the germline V gene are DFQATT and SNEGSKA (reference sequence). The ends lost 6 bases at V and 2 bases at J; junction bases unmatched: 10. CDR3 sequence: CSAPQAGSPYEQYF. In DNA form, the CDR3 reads TGCAGTGCGCCTCAAGCGGGATCCCCCTACGAGCAGTACTTC.

This clonotype turned up a few times. The rearrangement uses TRBV7-2 and TRBJ2-7; 10 bases agree with TRBD2. Per germline, CDR1 SGHTA and CDR2 FQGNSA. The CDR3 has 17 residues. The trim removed 2 bases at V and 2 bases at J, leaving 9 bases unmatched. CDR3 residues: CASSLRASGRPAYEQYF. The CDR3 DNA reads as TGTGCCAGCAGCTTAAGGGCTAGCGGGAGACCCGCCTACGAGCAGTACTTC. Looking up the rest from reference TRBV7-2 and TRBJ2-7 gives the full variable domain: GAGVSQSPSNKVTEKGKDVELRCDPISGHTALYWYRQSLGQGLEFLIYFQGNSAPDKSGLPSDRFSAERTGGSVSTLTIQRTQQEDSAVYLCASSLRASGRPAYEQYFGPGTRLTVT.

This clonotype has just a few counts. The gene calls are TRBV21-1 and TRBJ2-4. TRBV21-1 is a known pseudogene. This CDR3 spans 15 amino acids. CDR3 coding DNA: TGTGCCAGCAGCAAATGTGGGATGGCCAAAAACATTCAGTACTTC. Its protein product is CASSKCGMAKNIQYF.

The DNA for the CDR3 is TGTGCCAGCAGTGCGGGGGCGGGCTCCTACGAGCAGTACTTC. It translates to CASSAGAGSYEQYF. The rearrangement links TRBV12-3 or TRBV12-4 to TRBJ2-7, with D tentatively TRBD2 (7 bases). V lost 5 bases to trimming and J lost 0 bases, with 11 bases between them. The CDR3 is 14 amino acids.

The chain is built from TRBV4-1 and TRBJ1-3, with D unclear. Trimming took off 0 bases at V and 2 bases at J, with 8 bases between the two ends. This CDR3 spans 15 amino acids. In germline, CDR1 is MGHRA, CDR2 YSYEKL. The CDR3 nucleotides read TGCGCCAGCAGCCAAGATGGGCCTACTGGAAACACCATATATTTT. Translating it yields CASSQDGPTGNTIYF.

J is TRBJ2-5 and V is TRBV3-1; TRBD1 might be the D (6 bases). CDR1 and CDR2 (germline): LGHDT, YNNKEL (reference sequence). The CDR3 extends over 14 amino acids. V lost 7 bases to trimming and J lost 2 bases, with 14 bases between them. The CDR3 loop is CASNGEGQQETQYF. CDR3 in DNA: TGTGCCAGCAATGGGGAAGGACAGCAAGAGACCCAGTACTTC.

Comments on this clonotype: Sequence at one end of the junction differs from germline and may be a read error. The chain employs TRBV9 and TRBJ2-1; perhaps TRBD1 as D (7 bases). Germline V gene data show CDR1 as SGDLS and CDR2 as YYNGEE. This CDR3 is 19 amino acids long. This CDR3 is CAGSVTRGDGRELDNEQFF. The DNA of the CDR3 is TGTGCCGGCAGCGTAACCAGGGGGGATGGGCGGGAACTCGACAATGAGCAGTTCTTC.

This clonotype was seen ten or more times. The chain recombines TRBV6-6 with TRBJ2-1; 8 bases agree with TRBD2. The V gene's germline CDR1 is MNHNY and CDR2 SVGAGI (reference sequence). The CDR3 consists of 15 residues. V lost 0 bases to trimming and J lost 8 bases; unmatched junction nucleotides: 6. The CDR3 here is CASSYSDGRGDEQFF. DNA for the CDR3: TGTGCCAGCAGTTACTCAGACGGGAGGGGCGATGAGCAGTTCTTC.

This clonotype appeared a few times. CDR3 nucleotide sequence: TGTGCCAGCAGTTATCCCCCTCTTTACAATGAGCAGTTCTTC. Translating gives CASSYPPLYNEQFF. The rearrangement joins TRBV27 to TRBJ2-1; D gene unclear. CDR3 length equals 14 residues. The V end lost 4 bases, the J end lost 4 bases, and 11 bases lay between the germline ends. Germline V lookup: CDR1 MNHEY, CDR2 SMNVEV (reference sequence).

The V gene is TRBV4-2, the J gene TRBJ2-1, with D hard to call. V was shortened by 4 bases and J by 0 bases, with 10 bases between the two germline ends. Per germline, CDR1 LGHNA and CDR2 YNFKEQ. The CDR3 is 15 amino acids. CDR3 sequence reads: CASSPNSNSYNEQFF. Written as DNA, the CDR3 is TGTGCCAGCAGCCCTAACTCAAACTCCTACAATGAGCAGTTCTTC.

The rearrangement uses TRBV20-1 and TRBJ2-1; a weak D match, TRBD1 (6 bases). The germline V and J ends were trimmed by 6 bases and 9 bases, with 21 bases remaining between them. CDR1 is DFQATT and CDR2 is SNEGSKA in the germline V gene (reference sequence). This CDR3 spans 14 amino acids. The CDR3 nucleotides read TGCAGTGCGAAACAGGGAAGTGAGTGGAGTGAGCAGTTCTTC. Amino acids: CSAKQGSEWSEQFF.

In this sample, this clonotype turned up a few times. The genes are TRBV20-1 and TRBJ2-7; TRBD2 aligns across 10 bases. Germline-derived CDR1 and CDR2 are DFQATT and SNEGSKA (reference sequence). There are 15 residues in the CDR3. J gave up 2 bases and V 6 bases, and 10 bases lay outside the gene matches. This CDR3 is CSAQGLAGVPYEQYF. CDR3 sequence (DNA): TGCAGTGCCCAAGGGCTAGCGGGAGTCCCCTACGAGCAGTACTTC.

The chain couples TRBV3-1 to TRBJ2-3, with D possibly called TRBD1 or TRBD2 (5 bases each). CDR1 and CDR2 (germline): LGHDT, YNNKEL (reference sequence). The V end lost 4 bases, the J end lost 4 bases, and 12 bases lay between the germline ends. The CDR3 runs 14 residues. The chain's CDR3 is CASSLGTAADTQYF. The CDR3 bases are TGTGCCAGCAGCCTAGGGACCGCCGCAGATACGCAGTATTTT.

The chain carries TRBV9 and TRBJ2-5, with 7 bases identical to TRBD1. Near its end, the DNA agrees better with TRBJ2-7, so the J call may be wrong. CDR3 length: 14 residues. Germline-derived CDR1 and CDR2 are SGDLS and YYNGEE. The CDR3 here is CASSAGQQNYEQYF. Here the CDR3 DNA reads TGTGCCAGCAGCGCGGGACAGCAAAACTACGAGCAGTACTTC.

The V call is TRBV7-9, the J call TRBJ1-4, with 9 bases that match TRBD1. This CDR3 region has 17 residues. The germline CDR1 and CDR2 sequences are SEHNR and FQNEAQ (reference sequence). The trim removed 4 bases at V and 0 bases at J, leaving 6 bases unmatched. The CDR3 region has the DNA TGTGCCAGCAGCTCGGTGGGACAGGGACCAACTAATGAAAAACTGTTTTTT. Protein sequence: CASSSVGQGPTNEKLFF. Full variable domain (remainder filled in from reference TRBV7-9 and TRBJ1-4): DTGVSQNPRHKITKRGQNVTFRCDPISEHNRLYWYRQTLGQGPEFLTYFQNEAQLEKSRLLSDRFSAERPKGSFSTLEIQRTEQGDSAMYLCASSSVGQGPTNEKLFFGSGTQLSVL.